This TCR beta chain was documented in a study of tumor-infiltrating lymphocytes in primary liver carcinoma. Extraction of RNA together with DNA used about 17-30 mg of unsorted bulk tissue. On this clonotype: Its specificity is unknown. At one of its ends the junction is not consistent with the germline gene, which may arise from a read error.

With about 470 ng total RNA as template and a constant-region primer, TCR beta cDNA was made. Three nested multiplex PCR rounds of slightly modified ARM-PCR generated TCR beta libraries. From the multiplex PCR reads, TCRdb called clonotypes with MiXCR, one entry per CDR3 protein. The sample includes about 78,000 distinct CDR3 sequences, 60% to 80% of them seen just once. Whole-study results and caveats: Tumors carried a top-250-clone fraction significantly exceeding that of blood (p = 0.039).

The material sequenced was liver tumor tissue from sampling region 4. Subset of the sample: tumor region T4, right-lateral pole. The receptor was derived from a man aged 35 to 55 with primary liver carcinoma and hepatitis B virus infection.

The CDR3 bases are TGCGCCAGCAGTCAAATTCCCGGGACTAACGCCGCCAAATACATTCAGTACTTC. Translating gives CASSQIPGTNAAKYIQYF. The chain joins TRBV4-1 to TRBJ2-4; 7 nucleotides agree with TRBD2. The CDR3 runs to 18 residues. The germline V gene encodes CDR1 MGHRA and CDR2 YSYEKL.